This record looks at one T cell receptor beta chain sequence and its context. What this receptor recognizes is not known. One base separates it from a far larger clone, so it is likely a read error. The cysteine opens and the phenylalanine closes a CDR3 of 16 amino acids. Solely the CDR3 DNA is kept, with 48 bases framed from the first base. Per the germline V gene, MDHEN is the CDR1 and SYDVKM is the CDR2. Unmatched junction bases come to 21, with V trimmed by 6 bases and J by 11 bases. Taken with the paper, the label for time point translates to: newly diagnosed GD, antithyroid drugs for less than 3 months. For both TCR sequencing and RNA sequencing, RNA was extracted from PBMCs using TRIzol. The diagnosis of Graves' disease followed American Thyroid Association guidelines. Patients were recruited from an endocrinology department in Xi'an, China. Each patient gave about 8.1 milliliters of peripheral blood, collected in an EDTA anticoagulant tube. Ficoll Paque Plus density gradient separation was used to isolate PBMCs, and no additional T cell sorting was done. An Agilent 2100 Bioanalyzer and agarose gel were used to assess RNA quality, and a NanoDrop 2000 was used to measure RNA concentration.

The data belong to a study of regulatory T cells in long-lasting Graves disease (dated by TCRdb to the early 2020s). The study in broad terms: In the newly diagnosed Graves' disease group, patients had been taking antithyroid drugs for less than 3 months. Persistent Graves' disease patients were compared with newly diagnosed Graves' disease patients by peripheral blood TCR sequencing and RNA sequencing. The study was registered as a clinical trial and conducted in China. A total of some 35 samples underwent TCR sequencing: about 13 from persistent and around 20 from newly diagnosed Graves' disease patients. What the authors observed across the whole study: More public clonotypes were shared among persistent patients (more than 2,500) than among newly diagnosed patients (966). Sequencing and analysis were limited to the TCR beta chain. Peripheral blood alone was examined, since thyroid tissue, which constituted the primary lesion, could not be accessed. Persistent disease showed preferential use of TRBV28, TRBJ1-2 and TRBJ2-5, whereas newly diagnosed disease favored TRBV20-1 and TRBJ2-1. Compared with newly diagnosed patients, persistent Graves' disease patients had lower TCR Shannon entropy and fewer highly expanded clones, which suggests clonal expansion. As a limitation, the authors acknowledged that the small sample size may reduce accuracy.

Libraries were constructed by multiplex PCR. TCRdb shows the sequencer as Illumina HiSeq 4000. To build TCR beta libraries, CDR3 regions were amplified by Arm-PCR using iRepertoire HTBI primers. PCR products were gel purified before sequencing. Per the source publication's procedure: Gene usage analysis of CDR3 amino acid clonotypes relied on the approximately 60 TRBV and around 14 TRBJ segments identified across samples. Filtered high-quality paired reads were merged into contigs using COPE and FqMerger. BLAST was used to align contigs to IMGT TRBV, TRBD and TRBJ reference genes, with CDR3 defined following IMGT. Highly expanded clones were defined as clonotypes with a frequency above 0.1%. Shannon entropy was used to measure repertoire diversity, and the Gini coefficient was used to measure V-J evenness. A clonotype was considered public if more than one individual shared it. The raw public reads went through TCRdb reprocessing: fastp at Q25, MiXCR clone calling, in-frame beta chains kept. Here each entry gathers all rows of one CDR3 protein and keeps the most common genes and DNA. It is TCRdb's table, rather than the study itself, that gives the V and J calls and clone size. The sample table holds 420,000 or so distinct CDR3 sequences, of which roughly 15% were seen once. Together, the top ten hold 23% of the sample.

The same data also went into a second study, on T cells in Graves' hyperthyroidism and ophthalmopathy. As the second publication notes: Stable Graves' hyperthyroidism was defined as no progression to ophthalmopathy during 18 months of follow-up. Hyperthyroidism patients were aged 18 to 65 years and newly diagnosed, with disease duration of less than 2 months. Exclusion was applied to patients with uncontrolled infections, other autoimmune diseases, pregnancy or lactation. Diagnoses were based on clinical symptoms, serum thyroxine and TRAb, thyroid ultrasound and orbital computed tomography. A first-round RT-PCR of the TCR CDR3 used the HTBI primer set with the Qiagen OneStep RT-PCR kit. Most expanded thyroid clonotypes (frequency above 0.001) were also detected in blood, a finding suggesting that blood repertoires may reflect thyroid immune responses. A 13 V-J signature model separated ophthalmopathy from stable hyperthyroidism, with over 85% sensitivity and approximately 81% specificity in cross-validation and 80%/75% in testing. In validation, the model predicted progression to ophthalmopathy with 60% to 71% sensitivity and around 72% specificity, a median of about 6 months before onset. To identify distinguishing TCR V-J signatures, a discovery cohort of around 98 patients was used, comprising 43 with Graves' ophthalmopathy and about 59 with stable Graves' hyperthyroidism. Prospective prediction of ophthalmopathy was tested in an independent validation cohort consisting of fewer than 20 hyperthyroidism patients and more than 15 patients who later progressed to ophthalmopathy. The 75 to 100 discovery patients were randomly split 7:3 into training and test sets. In six Graves' hyperthyroidism patients, the study also compared T-cell repertoires from thyroid tissue with T-cell repertoires from blood. Following sampling, methimazole starting at 30 mg daily was given to hyperthyroidism patients, and high-dose intravenous methylprednisolone was given to ophthalmopathy patients. The libraries were constructed in a second round of multiplex PCR and then size-selected and purified. Sequencing of the libraries was done on an Illumina HiSeq2000 using paired-end 100 bp reads. SOAPnuke was used to process the raw data, with reads discarded if the reads contained adapters or uncalled bases, had a mean Phred below 15, or lacked an exact constant-primer or identifier match. High-quality paired reads were merged with COPE v1.2.5, and unique nucleotide sequences were defined as clonotypes. MiTCR v1.1 was used to align clonotypes to the IMGT TRBV, TRBD and TRBJ reference segments. Analysis was restricted to V-J combinations with a frequency above 0.0001, which covered 98% to 99.2% of repertoires. A TCS score was defined as the ratio of F50 (clonal expansion) to E x V (chaos), with BLOSUM62-based TCRdist applied between CDR3 peptides within each V-J. Welch's t-statistics and random forest reduced 514 V-J features to around 14, which were used in a naive Bayes classifier (R e1071). No statistical method was used to fix the sample size in advance, and group allocation was not hidden from the investigators. The paper describes TCR Vbeta CDR3 sequencing of about 140 peripheral blood samples, made up of around 41 ophthalmopathy patients, roughly 72 hyperthyroidism patients and 17 progressor patients.

This material consisted of peripheral blood mononuclear cells (PBMCs), taken at new diagnosis, from a patient treated with antithyroid drugs. The source of this sequence is a woman aged 18 to 35 with Graves disease. Donor details come from another sample of the same person, matched by shared clones. This chain is built from TRBV28 and TRBJ2-5; 7 of the junction bases match TRBD2. The nucleotide sequence reads TGTGCCAGCAGGATCCTGAGCGGGAAGGCCTACAATGAGCAGTACTTC. It specifies CASRILSGKAYNEQYF.